The rows below give T cell receptor beta chains drawn from one sample of a study of liver allograft versus peripheral blood T cells. Each CDR3 protein is one row after TCRdb ran MiXCR on the reads. In the table there are about 9,500 distinct CDR3 sequences, around a sixth of which are singletons. These receptors all stem from a human patient who had a liver transplant. Some T cells may be transferred from the graft donor. CDR3s include the opening cysteine and the closing phenylalanine or tryptophan. Fields, in order: CDR3 length, J gene, V gene, CDR3 protein.

16 TRBJ1-4 TRBV29-1 CSVGKVQGSTNEKLFF
13 TRBJ1-5 TRBV12-5 CASGPDSNQPQHF
13 TRBJ1-1 TRBV7-9 CASSGGPNTEAFF
14 TRBJ1-2 TRBV20-1 CSARDAGVNYGYTF
17 TRBJ1-4 TRBV19 CASRRSRGGATNEKLFF
19 TRBJ1-5 TRBV6-2/TRBV6-3 CASSYRTGAVRASNQPQHF
13 TRBJ1-2 TRBV19 CASSWRTGGGYTF
16 TRBJ2-1 TRBV15 CATSRSVGGSYNEQFF
14 TRBJ1-4 TRBV6-1 CASSEGRINEKLFF
13 TRBJ1-6 TRBV7-9 CASSDRETSPLHF
14 TRBJ1-4 TRBV12-3/TRBV12-4 CASRSGRTNEKLFF
12 TRBJ1-5 TRBV6-2/TRBV6-3 CASREDYQPQHF
15 TRBJ1-2 TRBV6-1 CASSEVVGSFYGYTF
15 TRBJ1-2 TRBV18 CASSPLQGGLYGYTF
13 TRBJ1-2 TRBV6-5 CTSSYFERGGYTF
14 TRBJ1-1 TRBV12-3/TRBV12-4 CASSFGQPNTEAFF
16 TRBJ1-3 TRBV30 CAWMRAGGNSGNTIYF
13 TRBJ1-1 TRBV5-4 CASSLIVGTEAFF
14 TRBJ2-7 TRBV12-5 CASGLSSGAWEQYF
14 TRBJ2-7 TRBV19 CASNPGKGETEQYF
14 TRBJ2-7 TRBV18 CASSREMRGWEQYF
14 TRBJ1-6 TRBV5-6 CASSLVGEVSPLHF
13 TRBJ1-3 TRBV7-9 CASSLDAGNTIYF
14 TRBJ1-1 TRBV20-1 CSASSGAMNTEAFF
15 TRBJ2-3 TRBV19 CASSRADSSTDTQYF
15 TRBJ1-4 TRBV6-2/TRBV6-3 CASSYPGTAFEKLFF
16 TRBJ1-1 TRBV15 CATSRARGQGKSEAFF
14 TRBJ1-2 TRBV19 CASSRGGQNYGYTF
14 TRBJ1-2 TRBV29-1 CSVADGQGGNGYTF
14 TRBJ1-2 TRBV6-1 CASSAGTQAGGYTF
17 TRBJ2-7 TRBV27 CASSFRGQGRSSYEQYF
13 TRBJ1-5 TRBV7-2 CASSLGGIQPQHF
14 TRBJ1-5 TRBV6-6 CASSTDRGNQPQHF
15 TRBJ1-6 TRBV9 CASSVQGSFNSPLHF
14 TRBJ1-5 TRBV19 CASSMTGRGQPQHF
11 TRBJ2-7 TRBV6-1 CASREYGEQYF
14 TRBJ1-1 TRBV19 CASSVWMGDTEAFF
13 TRBJ1-2 TRBV28 CASNWGRGNGYTF
18 TRBJ2-7 TRBV7-9 CASSLALRTERASYEQYF
15 TRBJ2-7 TRBV18 CASSLGGTSVYEQYF
14 TRBJ1-1 TRBV12-3/TRBV12-4 CASSLRVVNTEAFF
15 TRBJ2-2 TRBV30 CAQGPGGLRTGELFF
12 TRBJ1-5 TRBV5-4 CASSIPGAPQHF
13 TRBJ1-1 TRBV6-2/TRBV6-3 CASNLFQRTEAFF
13 TRBJ1-4 TRBV18 CASSPPDGEKLFF